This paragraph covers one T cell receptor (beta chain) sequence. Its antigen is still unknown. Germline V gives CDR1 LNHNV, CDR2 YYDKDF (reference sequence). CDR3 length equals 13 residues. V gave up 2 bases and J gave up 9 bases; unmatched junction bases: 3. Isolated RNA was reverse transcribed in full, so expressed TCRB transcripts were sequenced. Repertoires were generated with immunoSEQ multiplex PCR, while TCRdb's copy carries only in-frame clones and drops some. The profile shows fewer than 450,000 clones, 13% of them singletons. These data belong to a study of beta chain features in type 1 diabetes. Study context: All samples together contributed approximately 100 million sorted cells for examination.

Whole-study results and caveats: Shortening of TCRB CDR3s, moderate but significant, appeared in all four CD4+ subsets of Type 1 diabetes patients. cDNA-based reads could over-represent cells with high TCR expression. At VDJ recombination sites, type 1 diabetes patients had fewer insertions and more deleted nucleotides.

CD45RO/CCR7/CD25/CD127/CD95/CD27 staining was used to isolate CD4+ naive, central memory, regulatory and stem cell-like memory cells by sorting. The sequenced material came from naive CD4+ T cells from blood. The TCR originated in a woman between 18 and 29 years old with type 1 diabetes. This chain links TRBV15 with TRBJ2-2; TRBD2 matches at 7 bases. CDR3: CATSRSGIRELFF. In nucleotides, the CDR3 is TGTGCCACCAGCAGAAGCGGGATCCGGGAGCTGTTTTTT.